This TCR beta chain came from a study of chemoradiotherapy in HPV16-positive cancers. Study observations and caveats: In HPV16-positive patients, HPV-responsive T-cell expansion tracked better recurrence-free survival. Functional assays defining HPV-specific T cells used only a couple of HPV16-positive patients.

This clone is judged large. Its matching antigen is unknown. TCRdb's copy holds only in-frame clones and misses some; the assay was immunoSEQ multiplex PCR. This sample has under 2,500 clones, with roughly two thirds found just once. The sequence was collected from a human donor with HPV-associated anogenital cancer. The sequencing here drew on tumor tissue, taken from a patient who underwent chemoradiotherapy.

The DNA of the CDR3 is TGTGCCAGTAGTATGGGTCGGACCGATGGCTACACCTTC. This encodes CASSMGRTDGYTF. This chain links TRBV19 with TRBJ1-2; D remains ambiguous. Germline loops: CDR1 LNHDA, CDR2 SQIVND (reference sequence). The V end lost 3 bases, the J end lost 6 bases, and 11 bases lay between the germline ends. This CDR3 is 13 amino acids long. Full variable domain (rest looked up from reference TRBV19 and TRBJ1-2): DGGITQSPKYLFRKEGQNVTLSCEQNLNHDAMYWYRQDPGQGLRLIYYSQIVNDFQKGDIAEGYSVSREKKESFPLTVTSAQKNPTAFYLCASSMGRTDGYTFGSGTRLTVV.